This TCR beta chain stems from a study of vaccination and CD4 T cells after COVID-19. At the level of the study: Spike peptides, overlapping and drawn from SARS-CoV-2, HCoV-NL63, HCoV-OC43 and HCoV-229E, were used to stimulate cells.

Time point given: late sampling 161 to 241 days after vaccination in a few convalescent patients. Treatment of the sample: roughly 10-day PBMC culture with coronavirus spike peptide pools or control peptides (ViraFEST assay). Antigen-specific T cells were expanded with peptide pools by ViraFEST, and TCRs were then sequenced. The length of the CDR3 is 16 residues. Germline CDR1 is DFQATT and CDR2 is SNEGSKA (reference sequence). J gave up 4 bases and V 6 bases, and 10 bases lay outside the gene matches. Sequencing of the DNA from cultured CD4+ T cells was carried out with the Oncomine TCR Beta short-read assay. TCRdb itself ran the PCR reads through MiXCR, one entry per CDR3 protein. The table records approximately 27,000 distinct CDR3 sequences, about 35% of them present only once. This clonotype was counted between two and nine times. What it binds is unknown.

Sequencing was performed on CD4+ T cells from blood, cultured in vitro, taken about 7 months after SARS-CoV-2 vaccination. The chain carries TRBV20-1 and TRBJ2-3, with 13 bases lining up with TRBD2. This TCR derives from a human donor who had recovered from COVID-19. CDR3 loop: CSATQLTSGRSDTQYF. DNA of the CDR3: TGCAGTGCCACACAACTGACTAGCGGGAGGTCAGATACGCAGTATTTT.